This T cell receptor (beta chain) was captured in a study of siplizumab effects on memory and regulatory T cells. Clones were sequenced by immunoSEQ multiplex PCR, and TCRdb holds only the in-frame ones, with some missing. This sample has about 7,200 clones; more than 35% occur once, and the top ten carry about a sixth. The cells of the mixed lymphocyte reaction underwent a roughly 6-day coculture at 37°C. In the case of this clone: Its antigen is not identified.

J gave up 8 bases and V 3 bases, and 12 bases lay outside the gene matches. From germline, CDR1 is SGDLS and CDR2 YYNGEE. The CDR3 has 15 amino acids. The origin of this receptor is a human donor in good health; the cells came from an allogeneic mixed lymphocyte reaction. The sequencing input was CFSE-low (dividing) CD8+ T cells sorted from an allogeneic mixed lymphocyte reaction. V gene TRBV9 combines with J gene TRBJ1-2, with 8 positions matching TRBD1. CDR3 DNA: TGTGCCAGCAGCGCACAGGGGCAGGGGGCGTCGGGCTACACCTTC. This translates into CASSAQGQGASGYTF.